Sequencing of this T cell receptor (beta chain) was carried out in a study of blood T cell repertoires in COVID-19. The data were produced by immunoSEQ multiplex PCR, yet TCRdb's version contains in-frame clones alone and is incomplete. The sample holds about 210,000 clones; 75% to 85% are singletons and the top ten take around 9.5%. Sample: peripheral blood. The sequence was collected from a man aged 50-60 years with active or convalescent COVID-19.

The CDR3 here is CSVDRLWDRGWNEQYV. The CDR3 coding sequence is TGCAGCGTTGACCGATTGTGGGACAGGGGCTGGAACGAGCAGTACGTC. This chain uses TRBV29-1 with TRBJ2-7; 10 bases map to TRBD1. Germline V gene sequence: CDR1 SQVTM, CDR2 ANQGSEA. The V segment lost 3 bases and the J segment 5 bases; nucleotides outside the gene matches: 13. This CDR3 is 16 amino acids long.